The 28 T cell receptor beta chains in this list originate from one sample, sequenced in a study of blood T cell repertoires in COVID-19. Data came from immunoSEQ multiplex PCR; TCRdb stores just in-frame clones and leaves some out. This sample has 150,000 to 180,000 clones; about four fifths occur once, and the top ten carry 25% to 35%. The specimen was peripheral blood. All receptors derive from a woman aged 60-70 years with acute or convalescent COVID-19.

The CDR3 DNA reads TGTGCCAGCAGTTACTTGGGGAGACAGGGGCGGATAGGAACTAATGAAAAACTGTTTTTT. Amino acids: CASSYLGRQGRIGTNEKLFF. The rearrangement uses TRBV6-8 and TRBJ1-4; 8 bases line up with TRBD1. CDR1 and CDR2 (germline): MNHGY, SAAAGT. The CDR3 is made up of 20 amino acids. Trimming at V came to 1 base and at J to 1 base, leaving 14 bases not matched to a gene.

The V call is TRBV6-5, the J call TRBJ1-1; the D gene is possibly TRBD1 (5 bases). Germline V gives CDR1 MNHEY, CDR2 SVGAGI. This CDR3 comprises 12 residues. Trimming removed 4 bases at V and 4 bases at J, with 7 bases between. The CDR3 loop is CASSSGRTEAFF. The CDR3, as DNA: TGTGCCAGCAGTTCAGGGCGCACTGAAGCTTTCTTT.

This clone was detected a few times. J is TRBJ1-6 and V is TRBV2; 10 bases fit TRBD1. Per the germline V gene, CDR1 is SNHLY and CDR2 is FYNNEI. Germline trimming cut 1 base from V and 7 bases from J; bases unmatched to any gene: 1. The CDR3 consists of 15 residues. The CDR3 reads CASSEEGQGNSPLHF. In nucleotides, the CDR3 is TGTGCCAGCAGTGAAGAGGGACAGGGGAATTCACCCCTCCACTTT. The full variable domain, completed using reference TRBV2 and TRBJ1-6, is EPEVTQTPSHQVTQMGQEVILRCVPISNHLYFYWYRQILGQKVEFLVSFYNNEISEKSEIFDDQFSVERPDGSNFTLKIRSTKLEDSAMYFCASSEEGQGNSPLHFGNGTRLTVT.

The DNA of the CDR3 is TGTGCCAGCAGTTCATACCCCGGGGGGGTGAACTACGAGCAGTACTTC. It translates to CASSSYPGGVNYEQYF. This chain joins TRBV11-2 and TRBJ2-7; 8 bases are a match to TRBD2. Trimming cost V 6 bases and J 3 bases; bases outside gene matches: 13. CDR1 and CDR2 (germline): SGHAT, FQNNGV. The CDR3 sequence is 16 residues long.

CDR3 sequence reads: CAILDRGLNYGYTF. CDR3 sequence (DNA): TGTGCCATCTTGGACAGGGGGCTTAACTATGGCTACACCTTC. The rearrangement joins TRBV19 to TRBJ1-2; 11 bases match TRBD1. This CDR3 spans 14 amino acids. V was pared by 10 bases and J by 1 base, with 5 bases of the junction left unmatched. Germline CDR1 is LNHDA and CDR2 is SQIVND (reference sequence).

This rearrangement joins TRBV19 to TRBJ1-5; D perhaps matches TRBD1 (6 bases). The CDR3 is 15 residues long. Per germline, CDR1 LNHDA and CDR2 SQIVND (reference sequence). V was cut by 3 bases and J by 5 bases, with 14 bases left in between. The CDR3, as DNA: TGTGCCAGTAGTATGAGACGACAGGACCATCAGCCCCAGCATTTT. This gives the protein CASSMRRQDHQPQHF.

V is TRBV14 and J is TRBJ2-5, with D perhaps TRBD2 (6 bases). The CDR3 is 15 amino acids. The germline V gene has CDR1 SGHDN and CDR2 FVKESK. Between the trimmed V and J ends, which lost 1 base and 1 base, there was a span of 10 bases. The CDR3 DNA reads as TGTGCCAGCAGCCAAGGCGGGGCCGCCCAAGAGACCCAGTACTTC. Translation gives CASSQGGAAQETQYF.

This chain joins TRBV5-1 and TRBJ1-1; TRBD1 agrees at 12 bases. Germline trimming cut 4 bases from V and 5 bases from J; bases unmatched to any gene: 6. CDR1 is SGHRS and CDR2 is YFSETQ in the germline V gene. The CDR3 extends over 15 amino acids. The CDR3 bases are TGCGCCAGCAGCCCGGGACAGGGGGCGCTGACTGAAGCTTTCTTT. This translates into CASSPGQGALTEAFF. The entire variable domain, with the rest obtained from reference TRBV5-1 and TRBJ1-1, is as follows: KAGVTQTPRYLIKTRGQQVTLSCSPISGHRSVSWYQQTPGQGLQFLFEYFSETQRNKGNFPGRFSGRQFSNSRSEMNVSTLELGDSALYLCASSPGQGALTEAFFGQGTRLTVV.

This chain's CDR3 is CASSPSAYEQYF. In DNA form, the CDR3 reads TGTGCCAGCAGCCCCAGTGCCTACGAGCAGTACTTC. The chain employs TRBV12-3 or TRBV12-4 and TRBJ2-7; D is undetermined. The germline V and J ends were trimmed by 6 bases and 2 bases, with 8 bases remaining between them. The CDR3 loop spans 12 amino acids.

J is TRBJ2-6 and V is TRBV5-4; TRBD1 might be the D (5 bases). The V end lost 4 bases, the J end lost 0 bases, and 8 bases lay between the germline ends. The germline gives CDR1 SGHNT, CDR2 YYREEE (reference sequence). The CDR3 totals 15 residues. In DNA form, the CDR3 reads TGTGCCAGCAGCCTAGACAGCTCTGGGGCCAACGTCCTGACTTTC. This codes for CASSLDSSGANVLTF.

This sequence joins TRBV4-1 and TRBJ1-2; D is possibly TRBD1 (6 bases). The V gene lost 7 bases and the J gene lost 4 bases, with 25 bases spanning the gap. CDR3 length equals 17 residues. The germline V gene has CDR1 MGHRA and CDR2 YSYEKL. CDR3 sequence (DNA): TGCGCCAGCACCCTAAGGGAAGGGGGGGACCTCGGCTATGGCTACACCTTC. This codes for CASTLREGGDLGYGYTF.

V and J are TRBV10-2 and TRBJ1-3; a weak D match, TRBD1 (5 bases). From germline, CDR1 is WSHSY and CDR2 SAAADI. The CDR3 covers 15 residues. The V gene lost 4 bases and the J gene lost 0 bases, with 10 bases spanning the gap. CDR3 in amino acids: CASSGTRYSGNTIYF. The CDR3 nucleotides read TGCGCCAGCAGTGGGACACGTTACTCTGGAAACACCATATATTTT.

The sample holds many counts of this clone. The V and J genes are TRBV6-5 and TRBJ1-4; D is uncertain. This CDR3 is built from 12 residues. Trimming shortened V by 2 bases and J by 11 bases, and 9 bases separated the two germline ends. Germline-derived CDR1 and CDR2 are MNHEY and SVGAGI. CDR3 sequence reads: CASSYAGSKLFF. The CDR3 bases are TGTGCCAGCAGTTACGCAGGCAGCAAACTGTTTTTT.

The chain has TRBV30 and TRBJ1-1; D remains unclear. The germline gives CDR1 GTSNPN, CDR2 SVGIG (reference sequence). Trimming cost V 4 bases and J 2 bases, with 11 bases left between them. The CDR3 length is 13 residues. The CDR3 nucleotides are TGTGCCTGGATGCGTCAGGTAAACACTGAAGCTTTCTTT. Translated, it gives CAWMRQVNTEAFF.

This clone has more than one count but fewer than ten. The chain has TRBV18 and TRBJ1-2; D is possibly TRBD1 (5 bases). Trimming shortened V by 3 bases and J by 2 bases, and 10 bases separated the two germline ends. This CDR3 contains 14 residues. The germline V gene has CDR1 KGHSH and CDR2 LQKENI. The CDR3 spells CASSPRTRNYGYTF. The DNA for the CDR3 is TGTGCCAGCTCACCGAGGACAAGAAACTATGGCTACACCTTC.

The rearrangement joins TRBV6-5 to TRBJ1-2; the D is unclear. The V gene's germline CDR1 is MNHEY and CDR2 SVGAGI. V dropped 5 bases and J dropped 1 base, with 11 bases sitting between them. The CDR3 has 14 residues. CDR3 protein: CASSNPRSNYGYTF. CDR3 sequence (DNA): TGTGCCAGCAGTAATCCCCGGAGTAACTATGGCTACACCTTC.

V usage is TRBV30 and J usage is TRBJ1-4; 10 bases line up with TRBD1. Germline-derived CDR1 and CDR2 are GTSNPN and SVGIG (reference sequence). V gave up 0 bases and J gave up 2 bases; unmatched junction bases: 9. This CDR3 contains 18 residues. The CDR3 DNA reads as TGTGCCTGGAGTGTACGACGACAGGGGGCTAGGACTAATGAAAAACTGTTTTTT. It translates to CAWSVRRQGARTNEKLFF.

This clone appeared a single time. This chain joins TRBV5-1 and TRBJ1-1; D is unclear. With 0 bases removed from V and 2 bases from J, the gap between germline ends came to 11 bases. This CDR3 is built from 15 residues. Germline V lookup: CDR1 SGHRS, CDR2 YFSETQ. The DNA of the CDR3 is TGCGCCAGCAGCTTGGAAGGGAGTCTAAACACTGAAGCTTTCTTT. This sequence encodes CASSLEGSLNTEAFF.

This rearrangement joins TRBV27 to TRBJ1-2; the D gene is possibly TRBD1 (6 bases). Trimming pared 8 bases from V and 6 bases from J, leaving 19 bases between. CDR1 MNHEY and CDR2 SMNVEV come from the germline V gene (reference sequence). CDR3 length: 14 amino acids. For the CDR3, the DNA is TGTGCCAGCCGGGGGGCAGATCTCCTTCATGGCTACACCTTC. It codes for CASRGADLLHGYTF.

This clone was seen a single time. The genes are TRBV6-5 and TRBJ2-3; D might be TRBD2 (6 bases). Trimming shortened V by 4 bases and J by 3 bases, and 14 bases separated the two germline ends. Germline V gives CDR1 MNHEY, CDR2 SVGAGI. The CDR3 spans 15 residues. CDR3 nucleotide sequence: TGTGCCAGCAGTTCCCGGCGGGGCCAAACAGATACGCAGTATTTT. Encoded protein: CASSSRRGQTDTQYF.

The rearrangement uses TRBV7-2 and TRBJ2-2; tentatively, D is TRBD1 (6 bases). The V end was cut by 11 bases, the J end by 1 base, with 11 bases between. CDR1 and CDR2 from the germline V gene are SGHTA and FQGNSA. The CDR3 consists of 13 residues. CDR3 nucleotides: TGTGCCGAACAGGGATGGAACACCGGGGAGCTGTTTTTT. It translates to CAEQGWNTGELFF.

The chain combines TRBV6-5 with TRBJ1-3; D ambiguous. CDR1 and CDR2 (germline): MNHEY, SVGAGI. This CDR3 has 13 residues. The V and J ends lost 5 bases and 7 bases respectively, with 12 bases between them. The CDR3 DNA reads TGTGCCAGCAGTCCGTCACTCCTTAACACCATATATTTT. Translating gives CASSPSLLNTIYF.

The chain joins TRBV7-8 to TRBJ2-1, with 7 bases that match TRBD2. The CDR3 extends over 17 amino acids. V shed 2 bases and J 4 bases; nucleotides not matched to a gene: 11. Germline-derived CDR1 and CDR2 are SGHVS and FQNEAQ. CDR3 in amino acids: CASSLRGEGNRYNEQFF. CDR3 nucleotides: TGTGCCAGCAGCTTACGGGGGGAGGGAAATAGATACAATGAGCAGTTCTTC.

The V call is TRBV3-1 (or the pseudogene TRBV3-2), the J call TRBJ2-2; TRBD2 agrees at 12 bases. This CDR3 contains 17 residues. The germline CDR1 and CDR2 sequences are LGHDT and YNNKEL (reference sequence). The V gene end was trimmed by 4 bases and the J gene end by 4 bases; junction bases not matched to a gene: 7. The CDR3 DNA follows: TGTGCCAGCAGCCCGGAAACACTAGCGGGGGGCACCGGGGAGCTGTTTTTT. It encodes CASSPETLAGGTGELFF.

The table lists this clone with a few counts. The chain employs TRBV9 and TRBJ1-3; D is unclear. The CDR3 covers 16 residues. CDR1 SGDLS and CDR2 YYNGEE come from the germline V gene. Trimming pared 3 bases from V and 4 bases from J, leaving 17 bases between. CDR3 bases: TGTGCCAGCAGCGCCCGATTAGAGGGATGGGGAAACACCATATATTTT. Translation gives CASSARLEGWGNTIYF.

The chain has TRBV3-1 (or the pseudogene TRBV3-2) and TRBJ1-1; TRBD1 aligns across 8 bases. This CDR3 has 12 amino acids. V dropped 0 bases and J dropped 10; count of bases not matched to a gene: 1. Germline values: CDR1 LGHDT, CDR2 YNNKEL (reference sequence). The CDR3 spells CASSQDQGAAFF. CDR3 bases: TGTGCCAGCAGCCAAGATCAGGGGGCAGCTTTCTTT.

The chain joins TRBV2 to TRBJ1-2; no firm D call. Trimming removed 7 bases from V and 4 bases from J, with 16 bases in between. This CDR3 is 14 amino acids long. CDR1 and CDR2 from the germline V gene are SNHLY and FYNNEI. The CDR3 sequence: CASKEENRAYGYTF. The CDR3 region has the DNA TGTGCCAGCAAGGAGGAGAACCGGGCCTATGGCTACACCTTC.

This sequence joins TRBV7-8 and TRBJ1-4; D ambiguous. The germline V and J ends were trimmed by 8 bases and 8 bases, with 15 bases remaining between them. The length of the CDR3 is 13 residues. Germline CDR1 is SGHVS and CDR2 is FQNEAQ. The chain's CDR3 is CASHRGSGEKLFF. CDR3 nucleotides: TGTGCCAGCCATAGAGGGTCTGGAGAAAAACTGTTTTTT.